Below, 27 T cell receptor beta chains from the same sample are listed, as sequenced in a study of blood T cell repertoires in COVID-19. Sequencing was performed with immunoSEQ multiplex PCR; in TCRdb, only in-frame clones are kept and a portion is missing. The sample includes approximately 170,000 clones, roughly four fifths of them seen just once. Source material: peripheral blood. These receptors were taken from a woman of 80 years or more with COVID-19, enrolled during active disease.

The chain combines TRBV6-8 with TRBJ2-5, with D perhaps matching TRBD1 (5 bases). Deletions cut 0 bases from V and 2 bases from J, with 16 bases between. Germline V gene sequence: CDR1 MNHGY, CDR2 SAAAGT. The CDR3 is made up of 17 amino acids. This CDR3 reads CASSYSPSAGPQETQYF. CDR3 DNA: TGTGCCAGCAGTTACTCGCCTTCGGCAGGGCCGCAAGAGACCCAGTACTTC.

This CDR3 reads CASSLTSGGAPNTQYF. CDR3 DNA: TGTGCCAGCAGTTTGACTAGCGGGGGGGCCCCGAATACGCAGTATTTT. V usage is TRBV6-5 and J usage is TRBJ2-3; TRBD2 aligns across 14 bases. J lost 7 bases, V lost 4 bases, and 7 bases had no gene match. Germline CDR1 MNHEY, CDR2 SVGAGI. The CDR3 runs 16 residues.

The chain is built from TRBV19 and TRBJ2-3; perhaps TRBD2 as D (5 bases). Germline V gene data show CDR1 as LNHDA and CDR2 as SQIVND (reference sequence). The V and J ends lost 6 bases and 2 bases respectively, with 9 bases between them. The CDR3 has 13 amino acids. This CDR3 reads CASRSLATDTQYF. CDR3 DNA: TGTGCCAGTAGGAGCCTAGCCACAGATACGCAGTATTTT.

The rearrangement uses TRBV2 and TRBJ1-1; 7 nucleotides agree with TRBD1. CDR3 length equals 14 residues. The J segment lost 5 bases and the V segment lost 7 bases, leaving 10 bases of the junction unmatched. CDR1 and CDR2 (germline): SNHLY, FYNNEI. The CDR3 bases are TGTGCCAGCAACACAGGGGCGCGAGGGACTGAAGCTTTCTTT. This translates into CASNTGARGTEAFF. Together with reference TRBV2 and TRBJ1-1, the CDR3 gives the full variable domain: EPEVTQTPSHQVTQMGQEVILRCVPISNHLYFYWYRQILGQKVEFLVSFYNNEISEKSEIFDDQFSVERPDGSNFTLKIRSTKLEDSAMYFCASNTGARGTEAFFGQGTRLTVV.

The chain recombines TRBV18 with TRBJ1-1; 10 positions agree with TRBD1. The J segment lost 12 bases and the V segment lost 3 bases, leaving 7 bases of the junction unmatched. The germline V gene encodes CDR1 KGHSH and CDR2 LQKENI. The CDR3 has 13 residues. Written as DNA, the CDR3 is TGTGCCAGCTCACCCGGGACAGGGGATACGACTTTCTTT. Residues: CASSPGTGDTTFF.

This chain joins TRBV10-3 and TRBJ2-7; 8 positions match TRBD1. In germline, CDR1 is ENHRY, CDR2 SYGVKD. The CDR3 is 15 amino acids. J was trimmed by 2 bases and V by 3 bases; bases with no gene match: 6. For the CDR3, the DNA is TGTGCCATCAGTGATCGACAGGGGAATACCTACGAGCAGTACTTC. It yields the protein CAISDRQGNTYEQYF.

The chain carries TRBV4-3 and TRBJ1-3, with TRBD1 matching 10 bases. From germline, CDR1 is LGHNA and CDR2 YSLEER. J gave up 0 bases and V 4 bases, and 0 bases lay outside the gene matches. CDR3 length equals 15 residues. Here the CDR3 DNA reads TGCGCCAGCAGCCGGACAGGGGGCTCTGGAAACACCATATATTTT. Translation: CASSRTGGSGNTIYF.

V gene TRBV5-1 combines with J gene TRBJ2-7; D perhaps matches TRBD1 (6 bases). The V and J ends lost 4 bases and 3 bases respectively, with 14 bases between them. The CDR3 runs 14 residues. CDR1 is SGHRS and CDR2 is YFSETQ in the germline V gene. CDR3 loop: CASSPGTYYYEQYF. CDR3 nucleotides: TGCGCCAGCAGCCCGGGGACATATTACTACGAGCAGTACTTC.

The chain combines TRBV19 with TRBJ2-1; a weak D match, TRBD1 (6 bases). Germline V gene data show CDR1 as LNHDA and CDR2 as SQIVND (reference sequence). This CDR3 has 15 amino acids. Trimming removed 6 bases at V and 0 bases at J, with 12 bases between. The CDR3 reads CASSRQVSSYNEQFF. DNA for the CDR3: TGTGCCAGTAGCCGACAGGTGAGCTCCTACAATGAGCAGTTCTTC.

The rearrangement links TRBV28 to TRBJ2-5; 9 nucleotides align to TRBD1. V shed 5 bases and J 5 bases; nucleotides not matched to a gene: 9. The germline CDR1 and CDR2 sequences are MDHEN and SYDVKM. The CDR3 is made up of 15 amino acids. The DNA for the CDR3 is TGTGCCAGCAGTCCCCTGACAGGGGGGTGGGAGACCCAGTACTTC. Translated: CASSPLTGGWETQYF. Full variable domain (outside the CDR3, taken from reference TRBV28 and TRBJ2-5): DVKVTQSSRYLVKRTGEKVFLECVQDMDHENMFWYRQDPGLGLRLIYFSYDVKMKEKGDIPEGYSVSREKKERFSLILESASTNQTSMYLCASSPLTGGWETQYFGPGTRLLVL.

The J gene is TRBJ1-2, the V gene TRBV3-1 (or the pseudogene TRBV3-2); TRBD1 aligns across 7 bases. This CDR3 has 12 amino acids. Germline V gene lookup returns CDR1 LGHDT and CDR2 YNNKEL (reference sequence). V was clipped by 3 bases and J by 8 bases; unmatched bases: 3. The chain's CDR3 is CASSHGTAGYTF. The CDR3 coding sequence is TGTGCCAGCAGCCACGGGACAGCCGGCTACACCTTC.

J is TRBJ2-1 and V is TRBV5-4, with 14 positions matching TRBD2. Germline V gene data show CDR1 as SGHNT and CDR2 as YYREEE (reference sequence). The V segment lost 4 bases and the J segment 6 bases; nucleotides outside the gene matches: 6. The CDR3 extends over 16 amino acids. This CDR3 reads CASSTGTSGRGNEQFF. The CDR3 nucleotides read TGTGCCAGCAGCACCGGGACTAGCGGGAGAGGCAATGAGCAGTTCTTC.

This clone was seen only once. V is TRBV10-3 and J is TRBJ2-2; tentatively, D is TRBD1 (7 bases). Germline CDR1 ENHRY, CDR2 SYGVKD. This CDR3 comprises 15 residues. V was clipped by 6 bases and J by 3 bases, with 14 bases between them. Here the CDR3 reads CAIREGQTYTGELFF. CDR3 DNA: TGTGCCATCAGGGAGGGACAGACGTACACCGGGGAGCTGTTTTTT.

The chain has TRBV30 and TRBJ2-3; D possibly corresponds to TRBD2 (5 bases). With 6 bases removed from V and 0 bases from J, the gap between germline ends came to 16 bases. Germline loops: CDR1 GTSNPN, CDR2 SVGIG (reference sequence). The CDR3 has 15 amino acids. The CDR3 is CACLASTTSTDTQYF. The CDR3 DNA follows: TGTGCCTGCCTAGCTAGCACAACTAGCACAGATACGCAGTATTTT.

The rearrangement uses TRBV14 and TRBJ1-2; weak D call: TRBD1 (5 bases). The CDR3 loop spans 14 amino acids. V was pared by 2 bases and J by 8 bases, with 15 bases between. The germline CDR1 and CDR2 sequences are SGHDN and FVKESK. In DNA, the CDR3 is TGTGCCAGCAGCCAACGTCCGGGGGGAGACGGCTACACCTTC. Encoded protein: CASSQRPGGDGYTF.

The gene calls are TRBV24-1 and TRBJ2-4, with D unclear. Trimming removed 3 bases at V and 0 bases at J, with 11 bases between. Germline V gene sequence: CDR1 KGHDR, CDR2 SFDVKD. This CDR3 contains 16 residues. The CDR3 nucleotides read TGTGCCACCAGTGATCGACTCCTATTAGCCAAAAACATTCAGTACTTC. Protein sequence: CATSDRLLLAKNIQYF.

A remark on this clone: This sample includes further DNA sequences coding for the same CDR3. V gene TRBV5-1 combines with J gene TRBJ1-1; D remains unclear. The CDR3 is 14 amino acids. Germline values: CDR1 SGHRS, CDR2 YFSETQ. With 0 bases removed from V and 2 bases from J, the gap between germline ends came to 8 bases. The CDR3 nucleotides are TGCGCCAGCAGCTTGGATCGGGGAAACACTGAAGCTTTCTTT. It specifies CASSLDRGNTEAFF.

The gene calls are TRBV29-1 and TRBJ1-2; TRBD1 matches 7 bases. The ends lost 1 base at V and 3 bases at J; junction bases unmatched: 8. The CDR3 is 15 residues long. Germline CDR1 SQVTM, CDR2 ANQGSEA. The CDR3 DNA reads TGCAGCGTTGAAGGGGGGCAGGGGGGATACTATGGCTACACCTTC. It codes for CSVEGGQGGYYGYTF.

The V and J genes are TRBV6-5 and TRBJ2-7, with TRBD2 matching 13 bases. V lost 7 bases, J lost 2 bases, and 5 bases stayed unmatched. CDR3 size: 15 residues. Germline CDR1 and CDR2: MNHEY and SVGAGI. CDR3 residues: CASTSGLAGAYEQYF. The CDR3 nucleotides read TGTGCCAGCACCTCAGGACTAGCGGGGGCCTACGAGCAGTACTTC.

CDR3 residues: CASSLSEHVYGYTF. The CDR3, as DNA: TGTGCCAGCAGTTTATCCGAGCATGTCTATGGCTACACCTTC. This chain links TRBV27 with TRBJ1-2; D gene ambiguous. Looked up from germline, CDR1 is MNHEY and CDR2 is SMNVEV (reference sequence). CDR3 length: 14 amino acids. Trimming removed 0 bases at V and 4 bases at J, with 9 bases between.

The chain carries TRBV6-5 and TRBJ2-7, with D possibly TRBD2 on 5 matching bases. The CDR3 spans 14 residues. The germline V gene has CDR1 MNHEY and CDR2 SVGAGI. V gave up 8 bases and J gave up 2 bases, with 16 bases separating them. The chain's CDR3 is CASLWTDGPYEQYF. The CDR3 DNA follows: TGTGCCAGCCTTTGGACTGACGGGCCCTACGAGCAGTACTTC.

The chain employs TRBV19 and TRBJ2-7; the match to TRBD1 covers 9 bases. The length of the CDR3 is 18 residues. Per the germline V gene, CDR1 is LNHDA and CDR2 is SQIVND (reference sequence). Trimming cost V 5 bases and J 6 bases; bases outside gene matches: 20. CDR3 DNA sequence: TGTGCCAGTAGTCCACACCCCGGGACAGGGAGGGGTAAAGGCGAGCAGTACTTC. Encoded protein: CASSPHPGTGRGKGEQYF.

The CDR3 loop is CASSLSGTHRRETQYF. The CDR3 coding sequence is TGTGCCAGCAGCTTGTCCGGGACTCACAGACGGGAGACCCAGTACTTC. This sequence joins TRBV5-5 and TRBJ2-5, with a tentative D call TRBD2 (6 bases). CDR3 length: 16 amino acids. Per germline, CDR1 SGHKS and CDR2 YYEKEE (reference sequence). V gave up 1 base and J gave up 5 bases, with 18 bases separating them.

This clone has only a few counts. The chain joins TRBV5-4 to TRBJ2-5, with TRBD1 identical over 8 bases. J was trimmed by 5 bases and V by 4 bases; bases with no gene match: 7. The germline V gene encodes CDR1 SGHNT and CDR2 YYREEE (reference sequence). The CDR3 runs 14 residues. The CDR3 protein is CASSPPDRAETQYF. In DNA, the CDR3 is TGTGCCAGCAGCCCCCCGGACAGGGCGGAGACCCAGTACTTC.

This clone was seen a handful of times. This rearrangement joins TRBV5-4 to TRBJ1-6; 8 bases align to TRBD1. The junction had 8 bases not matched to a gene; V was cut back by 4 bases and J by 8 bases. This CDR3 is built from 15 residues. Germline CDR1 reads SGHNT; CDR2 reads YYREEE (reference sequence). The CDR3 sequence is CASSPKTGDYSPLHF. The CDR3 DNA is TGTGCCAGCAGCCCGAAGACAGGGGATTATTCACCCCTCCACTTT.

This clone was observed a few times. The chain carries TRBV18 and TRBJ2-7; no firm D call. The CDR3 consists of 14 residues. Trimming removed 1 base at V and 2 bases at J, with 9 bases between. Germline CDR1 and CDR2: KGHSH and LQKENI. CDR3 amino acids: CASSPLRSTYEQYF. CDR3 nucleotides: TGTGCCAGCTCACCACTGCGGTCAACCTACGAGCAGTACTTC.

The chain has TRBV9 and TRBJ2-1, with 10 bases fitting TRBD2. This CDR3 region has 14 residues. V shed 1 base and J 7 bases; nucleotides not matched to a gene: 2. CDR1 and CDR2 from the germline V gene are SGDLS and YYNGEE. In DNA form, the CDR3 reads TGTGCCAGCAGCGTATCGACTAGCGGGAATGAGCAGTTCTTC. Translating it yields CASSVSTSGNEQFF.